This T cell receptor beta chain appears in the sequencing data of a study of post-analysis software for immune sequencing data. Turning to the study itself: There were relapsing-remitting, secondary progressive and progressive-relapsing multiple sclerosis among the disease courses included. Study results and limitations: Four to six TRBV segments (TRBV5-6, TRBV5-1 and TRBV20-1 among them) occurred more frequently in patients than in controls.

Trimming at V came to 3 bases and at J to 1 base, leaving 8 bases not matched to a gene. This CDR3 is built from 16 residues. Germline V gene data show CDR1 as SGDLS and CDR2 as YYNGEE. cDNA libraries of TCR beta carried unique molecular identifiers. Each CDR3 protein is one row after TCRdb ran MiXCR on the PCR reads. In the table there are roughly 800,000 distinct CDR3 sequences, around 46% of which are singletons. This clonotype was counted once. Its target is not known. Sequences were obtained from blood. This receptor was obtained from a girl aged 10-17 years with multiple sclerosis. The V gene is TRBV9, the J gene TRBJ2-7, with 9 bases fitting TRBD1. The CDR3 spells CASSAGTGSRSYEQYF. The CDR3 DNA sequence: TGTGCCAGCAGCGCAGGGACAGGGAGTAGGTCCTACGAGCAGTACTTC.